Reported below is one T cell receptor beta chain. Antigen specificity is unknown. The record originates from a study of OX40 agonist ivuxolimab in advanced cancers. Study-level background: An agonistic anti-OX40 (CD134) antibody, ivuxolimab, was used to treat the patients.

The method was immunoSEQ multiplex PCR; TCRdb's version includes in-frame clones alone and lacks a portion of them. The sample has some 11,000 clones; around 80% are singletons. Study-wide findings and caveats: Antigen specificity remained undetermined for the expanded peripheral T cells. Low normalized T-cell clonal expansion was additionally recorded for some nonresponders. Partial responders at 0.1-3.0 mg/kg showed near-lowest clonal expansion.

Trimming took 3 bases from V and 3 from J; bases not matched to a gene: 2. CDR1 and CDR2 (germline): WNHNN, SYGVQD (reference sequence). The CDR3 totals 15 residues. This TCR was recovered from an adult with an advanced solid tumor such as melanoma, head and neck, liver or kidney cancer. Sequenced here: CD4+ or CD8+ T cells sorted from blood, sampled in a trial of the OX40 agonist ivuxolimab. The genes are TRBV10-1 and TRBJ2-2; 9 positions match TRBD2. Written as DNA, the CDR3 is TGCGCCAGCAGTGATGGCGGGGGGGACACCGGGGAGCTGTTTTTT. Residues: CASSDGGGDTGELFF.